Each of the 29 T cell receptor beta chains below was sequenced from the same sample in a study of cytomegalovirus exposure and HLA in healthy donors. A multiplex PCR was run with 60 Vbeta primers and 13 Jbeta primers. TCRdb's table, derived via immunoSEQ multiplex PCR, lists solely in-frame clones and lacks some. The data show roughly 160,000 clones, with around 85% seen just once and 1% held by the top ten. Specimen: PBMCs. All receptors derive from a boy aged 2-9 years in good health and CMV-seronegative.

The V and J genes are TRBV19 and TRBJ1-1; D uncertain. The CDR3 consists of 12 residues. Per the germline V gene, CDR1 is LNHDA and CDR2 is SQIVND (reference sequence). V lost 3 bases and J 1 base, leaving 3 bases between the germline ends. The CDR3 region is CASSIWNTEAFF. CDR3 nucleotides: TGTGCCAGTAGTATCTGGAACACTGAAGCTTTCTTT.

The genes are TRBV7-6 and TRBJ2-2; TRBD2 agrees at 7 bases. V gave up 5 bases and J gave up 1 base; unmatched junction bases: 7. Germline CDR1 is SGHVS and CDR2 is FNYEAQ. CDR3 length: 16 residues. CDR3 in DNA: TGTGCCAGCAGCCATGAATCTAGCGGGAACACCGGGGAGCTGTTTTTT. It translates to CASSHESSGNTGELFF. The variable domain in full, with the rest retrieved from reference TRBV7-6 and TRBJ2-2, is GAGVSQSPRYKVTKRGQDVALRCDPISGHVSLYWYRQALGQGPEFLTYFNYEAQQDKSGLPNDRFSAERPEGSISTLTIQRTEQRDSAMYRCASSHESSGNTGELFFGEGSRLTVL.

This clone was counted once. The chain recombines TRBV19 with TRBJ1-4; TRBD1 is a possible D gene (5 bases). V lost 4 bases to trimming and J lost 6 bases, with 9 bases between them. The CDR3 covers 13 residues. CDR1 is LNHDA, CDR2 SQIVND, per germline (reference sequence). CDR3 nucleotides: TGTGCCAGTAGTACAGGGTGGGATGAAAAACTGTTTTTT. This translates into CASSTGWDEKLFF.

In the case of this clone: Other DNA sequences in the same sample also yield this CDR3. The rearrangement uses TRBV11-3 and TRBJ1-1; D unresolved. The ends were cut back, 1 base at V and 4 bases at J, with 7 bases in the middle. This CDR3 has 13 residues. The germline CDR1 and CDR2 sequences are SGHNT and YENEEA. Written as DNA, the CDR3 is TGTGCCAGCAGCTTAGGTAGTGGCACTGAAGCTTTCTTT. Amino acids: CASSLGSGTEAFF.

Concerning this clone itself: The same CDR3 also results from other DNA sequences found in this sample. This chain links TRBV7-9 with TRBJ1-6, with D perhaps matching TRBD1 (5 bases). Per germline, CDR1 SEHNR and CDR2 FQNEAQ (reference sequence). The CDR3 is made up of 16 amino acids. The V and J ends lost 2 bases and 0 bases respectively, with 8 bases between them. CDR3 region: CASSLRQSSYNSPLHF. CDR3 bases: TGTGCCAGCAGCTTACGACAGAGCTCCTATAATTCACCCCTCCACTTT.

The chain employs TRBV6-6 and TRBJ1-4; perhaps TRBD1 as D (5 bases). The CDR3 totals 13 residues. Germline loops: CDR1 MNHNY, CDR2 SVGAGI (reference sequence). V was clipped by 8 bases and J by 8 bases, with 15 bases between them. CDR3 nucleotide sequence: TGTGCCAGCCAGTCCTCCGACAGCGAAAAACTGTTTTTT. This codes for CASQSSDSEKLFF.

This clone was observed once. The genes are TRBV29-1 and TRBJ2-2; TRBD2 matches 8 bases. In germline, CDR1 is SQVTM, CDR2 ANQGSEA. The CDR3 spans 15 residues. The J segment lost 0 bases and the V segment lost 6 bases, leaving 6 bases of the junction unmatched. The CDR3 loop reads CSVEYSGTNTGELFF. The CDR3 bases are TGCAGCGTCGAATATAGCGGGACGAACACCGGGGAGCTGTTTTTT.

The J gene is TRBJ2-7, the V gene TRBV10-3, with TRBD2 identical over 8 bases. V trimming: 2 bases; J trimming: 0 bases; junction bases outside the gene matches: 0. The germline CDR1 and CDR2 sequences are ENHRY and SYGVKD. CDR3 size: 14 residues. As DNA, the CDR3 is TGTGCCATCAGTGAGCGGGAGGGCTCCTACGAGCAGTACTTC. This gives the protein CAISEREGSYEQYF.

This chain uses TRBV30 with TRBJ1-5; no clear D. The germline V gene has CDR1 GTSNPN and CDR2 SVGIG (reference sequence). The CDR3 has 13 amino acids. Trimming took 2 bases from V and 5 from J, leaving 10 bases between them. CDR3 in DNA: TGTGCCTGGAGTTCGTCCGGGGATCAGCCCCAGCATTTT. It encodes CAWSSSGDQPQHF.

This chain joins TRBV25-1 and TRBJ2-1, with TRBD1 identical over 8 bases. The length of the CDR3 is 15 residues. V lost 2 bases, J lost 8 bases, and 8 bases stayed unmatched. Germline loops: CDR1 MGHDK, CDR2 SYGVNS. CDR3 nucleotide sequence: TGTGCCAGCAGTGAAGCCAGGGGGCTTTATGATGAGCAGTTCTTC. This encodes CASSEARGLYDEQFF.

Details on this clone: Within the sample, other DNA sequences also encode this same CDR3. This rearrangement joins TRBV9 to TRBJ2-2; 10 nucleotides line up with TRBD2. CDR1 and CDR2 from the germline V gene are SGDLS and YYNGEE. Unmatched junction bases numbered 4, after V lost 4 bases and J lost 1 base. This CDR3 has 16 residues. The CDR3 nucleotides are TGTGCCAGCAGCCCCTTAGCGGGAGGGAACACCGGGGAGCTGTTTTTT. Its translation is CASSPLAGGNTGELFF.

The rearrangement uses TRBV23-1 and TRBJ1-5; TRBD1 agrees at 8 bases. TRBV23-1 falls under the ORF class, with uncertain function. The trim removed 4 bases at V and 5 bases at J, leaving 13 bases unmatched. The CDR3 covers 17 residues. CDR3 bases: TGCGCCAGCAGTCGTCCGGGACAGGCGGGCAGATATCAGCCCCAGCATTTT. Residues: CASSRPGQAGRYQPQHF.

The rearrangement uses TRBV10-2 and TRBJ2-1; TRBD2 aligns across 15 bases. Germline CDR1 reads WSHSY; CDR2 reads SAAADI. The CDR3 is 13 residues long. The ends lost 10 bases at V and 10 bases at J; junction bases unmatched: 5. The CDR3 loop reads CATAGTSGGEQFF. CDR3 coding DNA: TGCGCCACCGCCGGGACTAGCGGGGGGGAGCAGTTCTTC.

The V gene is TRBV28, the J gene TRBJ2-2; tentative D call: TRBD1 (6 bases). Between the trimmed V and J ends, which lost 7 bases and 6 bases, there was a span of 6 bases. The germline gives CDR1 MDHEN, CDR2 SYDVKM. The CDR3 length is 11 residues. The CDR3 here is CASKGAGELFF. As DNA, the CDR3 is TGTGCCAGCAAGGGGGCCGGGGAGCTGTTTTTT. Full variable domain (outside the CDR3, taken from reference TRBV28 and TRBJ2-2): DVKVTQSSRYLVKRTGEKVFLECVQDMDHENMFWYRQDPGLGLRLIYFSYDVKMKEKGDIPEGYSVSREKKERFSLILESASTNQTSMYLCASKGAGELFFGEGSRLTVL.

This rearrangement joins TRBV30 to TRBJ1-6; 8 bases fit TRBD1. J lost 6 bases, V lost 3 bases, and 7 bases had no gene match. This CDR3 is 15 amino acids long. Germline CDR1 and CDR2: GTSNPN and SVGIG (reference sequence). CDR3 nucleotide sequence: TGTGCCTGGAGACAAGGACAGGGACCTAATTCACCCCTCCACTTT. The encoded protein is CAWRQGQGPNSPLHF.

This chain connects TRBV30 to TRBJ1-5; TRBD1 matches 7 bases. CDR1 is GTSNPN, CDR2 SVGIG, per germline (reference sequence). The CDR3 is made up of 14 amino acids. Trimming took 3 bases from V and 4 from J; bases not matched to a gene: 6. CDR3 nucleotides: TGTGCCTGGAGGCCGGGGACAGCTAATCAGCCCCAGCATTTT. It translates to CAWRPGTANQPQHF.

This clone was seen more than once but under ten times. CDR3 sequence (DNA): TGCGCCAGCAGCCAAGGGGACAGAATGAACACTGAAGCTTTCTTT. As protein: CASSQGDRMNTEAFF. This sequence joins TRBV4-1 and TRBJ1-1; the match to TRBD1 covers 7 bases. Trimming took 1 base from V and 0 from J; bases not matched to a gene: 2. CDR1 and CDR2 from the germline V gene are MGHRA and YSYEKL. The CDR3 spans 15 residues.

V gene TRBV7-9 combines with J gene TRBJ2-7, with D possibly being TRBD1 (6 bases). The germline V gene encodes CDR1 SEHNR and CDR2 FQNEAQ (reference sequence). The CDR3 length is 9 residues. The CDR3 spells CASAQGRQV. The CDR3, as DNA: TGTGCCAGCGCACAGGGCAGGCAAGTC.

The chain has TRBV11-3 and TRBJ2-2; 7 bases are shared with TRBD1. Germline V gene lookup returns CDR1 SGHNT and CDR2 YENEEA. The CDR3 spans 14 residues. The junction had 6 bases not matched to a gene; V was cut back by 5 bases and J by 6 bases. For the CDR3, the DNA is TGTGCCAGCAGCGACGACAGGGTCGCCGGGGAGCTGTTTTTT. This sequence encodes CASSDDRVAGELFF.

The chain carries TRBV7-9 and TRBJ1-5, with D perhaps TRBD1 (5 bases). The germline CDR1 and CDR2 sequences are SEHNR and FQNEAQ (reference sequence). The CDR3 consists of 17 residues. Trimming cost V 0 bases and J 2 bases, with 14 bases left between them. The CDR3 loop reads CASSLASGKGGNQPQHF. DNA of the CDR3: TGTGCCAGCAGCTTAGCGTCAGGGAAGGGCGGCAATCAGCCCCAGCATTTT.

The rearrangement links TRBV6-5 to TRBJ1-1; the D gene is possibly TRBD1 (6 bases). V shed 6 bases and J shed 5 bases, with 16 bases lying between them. Germline CDR1 reads MNHEY; CDR2 reads SVGAGI. There are 14 residues in the CDR3. The CDR3 region has the DNA TGTGCCAGCAGCAGGGGACATCTGCGGACTGAAGCTTTCTTT. Protein sequence: CASSRGHLRTEAFF.

This chain connects TRBV12-5 to TRBJ2-3; 10 bases are a match to TRBD1. The CDR3 consists of 15 residues. With V trimmed by 6 bases and J by 6 bases, 9 bases remained unmatched. Germline V gene lookup returns CDR1 LGHNT and CDR2 FRNRAP. CDR3 in amino acids: CASGRQGAEEDTQYF. CDR3 nucleotide sequence: TGTGCTAGTGGACGACAGGGGGCTGAGGAGGATACGCAGTATTTT.

This CDR3 is CASSRREIQGNEQFF. The CDR3 DNA is TGTGCCAGCAGTCGGCGCGAGATTCAGGGAAATGAGCAGTTCTTC. The chain is built from TRBV6-5 and TRBJ2-1; perhaps TRBD1 as D (5 bases). Per the germline V gene, CDR1 is MNHEY and CDR2 is SVGAGI. Trimming removed 5 bases at V and 7 bases at J, with 18 bases between. There are 15 residues in the CDR3.

The chain combines TRBV19 with TRBJ2-1; the match to TRBD2 covers 13 bases. Germline CDR1 is LNHDA and CDR2 is SQIVND (reference sequence). The CDR3 has 17 residues. V shed 5 bases, J shed 3 bases, and the junction held 7 bases outside the gene matches. In DNA, the CDR3 is TGTGCCAGTAGTCTTCGACTAGCGGGAGGAAACTACAATGAGCAGTTCTTC. Translated, it gives CASSLRLAGGNYNEQFF.

The chain joins TRBV5-1 to TRBJ1-2, with 9 bases that match TRBD1. Germline V gene lookup returns CDR1 SGHRS and CDR2 YFSETQ. CDR3 length equals 13 residues. Losses at the gene ends were 5 bases for V and 7 bases for J; bases not matched to a gene: 6. CDR3 sequence: CASSSTGGSGYTF. The CDR3 nucleotides read TGCGCCAGCAGTTCTACAGGGGGCTCTGGCTACACCTTC.

The chain links TRBV15 to TRBJ1-1; D possibly corresponds to TRBD1 (5 bases). V was cut by 0 bases and J by 6 bases, with 14 bases left in between. Per the germline V gene, CDR1 is LNHNV and CDR2 is YYDKDF (reference sequence). The CDR3 runs 15 residues. The CDR3: CATSRDRTGGAEAFF. As DNA, the CDR3 is TGTGCCACCAGCAGAGATCGTACAGGCGGGGCTGAAGCTTTCTTT.

V is TRBV2 and J is TRBJ1-4, with a weak D call TRBD1 (6 bases). CDR3 size: 15 residues. CDR1 and CDR2 (germline): SNHLY, FYNNEI. The V and J ends lost 10 bases and 8 bases respectively, with 23 bases between them. Here the CDR3 DNA reads TGTGCCAACAATCAAGGCTCACTGGACAGCGAAAAACTGTTTTTT. It codes for CANNQGSLDSEKLFF.

The chain joins TRBV28 to TRBJ1-4; 7 nucleotides match TRBD1. The CDR3 length is 14 residues. Germline V CDR1 and CDR2: MDHEN, SYDVKM. Trimming cost V 3 bases and J 8 bases; bases outside gene matches: 6. The CDR3 is CASSLEGAGEKLFF. DNA for the CDR3: TGTGCCAGCAGTTTGGAGGGGGCTGGGGAAAAACTGTTTTTT.

The chain employs TRBV30 and TRBJ2-1; no clear D gene. Germline assignment: CDR1 GTSNPN and CDR2 SVGIG (reference sequence). This CDR3 region has 12 residues. The germline V and J ends were trimmed by 1 base and 7 bases, with 8 bases remaining between them. The CDR3 sequence is CAWSAIENEQFF. DNA for the CDR3: TGTGCCTGGAGTGCCATTGAGAATGAGCAGTTCTTC.